This passage covers 28 T cell receptor beta chains from one sample sequenced in a study of Graves' ophthalmopathy and Graves' hyperthyroidism. RNA transcripts provided the template for amplifying TCR beta CDR3 regions. HTBI primers served in a first-round RT-PCR, which a second-round multiplex PCR followed. TCRdb reprocessed the multiplex PCR reads with MiXCR, giving one entry per CDR3 protein. The sample has around 1.1 million distinct CDR3 sequences; 35% to 40% are singletons. The material sequenced was peripheral blood or thyroid tissue (not recorded which). The receptor set was obtained from an adult man with Graves' hyperthyroidism.

The rearrangement uses TRBV6-1 and TRBJ1-2; possible D gene TRBD1, 5 bases. This CDR3 has 14 amino acids. V shed 3 bases and J shed 4 bases, with 12 bases lying between them. Germline V gene data show CDR1 as MNHNS and CDR2 as SASEGT. The CDR3 loop reads CASSDDGGGYGYTF. In DNA form, the CDR3 reads TGTGCCAGCAGTGACGACGGGGGAGGCTATGGCTACACCTTC.

This clonotype was detected ten times or more. The J gene is TRBJ2-7, the V gene TRBV15, with D uncertain. The CDR3 is made up of 12 amino acids. Trimming removed 3 bases at V and 7 bases at J, with 10 bases between. From germline, CDR1 is LNHNV and CDR2 YYDKDF (reference sequence). CDR3 DNA sequence: TGTGCCACCAGCAGTGCGACCAGGGAGCAGTACTTC. Translated, it gives CATSSATREQYF.

V gene TRBV20-1 combines with J gene TRBJ1-1, with TRBD1 matching over 10 bases. J gave up 1 base and V 5 bases, and 4 bases lay outside the gene matches. The CDR3 covers 14 residues. The V gene's germline CDR1 is DFQATT and CDR2 SNEGSKA (reference sequence). The CDR3 DNA sequence: TGCAGTGCTGACAGGGGGCAGGGGAACACTGAAGCTTTCTTT. Amino acids: CSADRGQGNTEAFF.

The CDR3 reads CATSDPGQGARQPQHF. In DNA form, the CDR3 reads TGTGCCACCAGCGACCCGGGACAGGGGGCTCGTCAGCCCCAGCATTTT. The chain couples TRBV15 to TRBJ1-5; 12 positions match TRBD1. CDR3 length: 16 amino acids. Germline V lookup: CDR1 LNHNV, CDR2 YYDKDF (reference sequence). The ends lost 5 bases at V and 6 bases at J; junction bases unmatched: 8.

This clonotype was recorded at least ten times. The J gene is TRBJ1-1, the V gene TRBV5-1; 12 nucleotides match TRBD1. The CDR3 is 15 amino acids. Germline V CDR1 and CDR2: SGHRS, YFSETQ. The J segment lost 1 base and the V segment lost 7 bases, leaving 5 bases of the junction unmatched. The DNA for the CDR3 is TGCGCCAGCGGCCGGGACAGGGGGCGGAACACTGAAGCTTTCTTT. Its protein is CASGRDRGRNTEAFF.

V and J are TRBV7-2 and TRBJ1-2; tentatively, D is TRBD1 (5 bases). V lost 9 bases and J lost 4, with 27 bases in between. CDR1 and CDR2 from the germline V gene are SGHTA and FQGNSA. This CDR3 region has 17 residues. The CDR3 DNA follows: TGTGCCAGTAGTATGATTGGGGCGGAGATTCGGCGCTATGGCTACACCTTC. It is translated as CASSMIGAEIRRYGYTF.

This clonotype was observed once. The V gene is TRBV7-2, the J gene TRBJ2-7; D is unresolved. CDR1 is SGHTA, CDR2 FQGNSA, per germline. V lost 1 base and J 2 bases, leaving 9 bases between the germline ends. The CDR3 consists of 14 residues. The CDR3 here is CASSLVGKTYEQYF. The DNA for the CDR3 is TGTGCCAGCAGCTTAGTTGGGAAAACCTACGAGCAGTACTTC.

A remark on this clonotype: One junction end does not reproduce the germline sequence, and a read error may be involved. J is TRBJ1-6 and V is TRBV7-2; tentative D call: TRBD1 (5 bases). This CDR3 has 14 residues. The germline V gene encodes CDR1 SGHTA and CDR2 FQGNSA. CDR3 nucleotide sequence: TGCGCCAGCAGCTTGGTTTCGCAGGGTTCACCCCTCCACTTT. This codes for CASSLVSQGSPLHF.

The sample holds many counts of this clonotype. V usage is TRBV29-1 and J usage is TRBJ1-1; no definite D call. The CDR3 is 13 amino acids. Per the germline V gene, CDR1 is SQVTM and CDR2 is ANQGSEA. Trimming removed 5 bases from V and 4 bases from J, with 14 bases in between. CDR3 bases: TGCAGCGTTCACGGACGGTTATCCACTGAAGCTTTCTTT. It specifies CSVHGRLSTEAFF.

This clonotype was recorded a few times. V is TRBV20-1 and J is TRBJ1-5; D perhaps matches TRBD1 (6 bases). Trimming shortened V by 6 bases and J by 7 bases, and 22 bases separated the two germline ends. The CDR3 extends over 15 amino acids. Germline V gene lookup returns CDR1 DFQATT and CDR2 SNEGSKA (reference sequence). The chain's CDR3 is CSASSGVGAKQPQHF. The CDR3 DNA reads TGCAGTGCCTCCTCAGGTGTGGGGGCGAAGCAGCCCCAGCATTTT.

This clonotype was picked up many times. V usage is TRBV19 and J usage is TRBJ2-2; TRBD1 or TRBD2 may be the D gene (5 bases each). V was pared by 0 bases and J by 6 bases, with 11 bases between. There are 15 residues in the CDR3. The V gene's germline CDR1 is LNHDA and CDR2 SQIVND (reference sequence). CDR3 sequence reads: CASSIDHGDAGELFF. The CDR3 DNA sequence: TGTGCCAGTAGTATAGATCATGGGGACGCCGGGGAGCTGTTTTTT. Full variable domain (rest looked up from reference TRBV19 and TRBJ2-2): DGGITQSPKYLFRKEGQNVTLSCEQNLNHDAMYWYRQDPGQGLRLIYYSQIVNDFQKGDIAEGYSVSREKKESFPLTVTSAQKNPTAFYLCASSIDHGDAGELFFGEGSRLTVL.

The chain couples TRBV7-9 to TRBJ2-2, with 8 positions matching TRBD1. The germline gives CDR1 SEHNR, CDR2 FQNEAQ (reference sequence). The CDR3 is 18 residues long. V dropped 1 base and J dropped 0; count of bases not matched to a gene: 7. This chain's CDR3 is CASSLGTGPLANTGELFF. The CDR3 DNA is TGTGCCAGCAGCTTAGGGACAGGGCCACTCGCGAACACCGGGGAGCTGTTTTTT.

This clonotype came up a few times. The J gene is TRBJ1-4, the V gene TRBV7-8; D might be TRBD1 (5 bases). The CDR3 length is 15 residues. V was pared by 1 base and J by 8 bases, with 14 bases between. Per the germline V gene, CDR1 is SGHVS and CDR2 is FQNEAQ. This CDR3 is CASSLDTGEQEKLFF. The CDR3 region has the DNA TGTGCCAGCAGCTTAGATACGGGGGAACAGGAAAAACTGTTTTTT.

In its sample, this clonotype was seen many times. The V gene is TRBV20-1, the J gene TRBJ1-1; no firm D call. V gave up 3 bases and J gave up 1 base, with 12 bases separating them. The CDR3 sequence is 14 residues long. CDR1 and CDR2 from the germline V gene are DFQATT and SNEGSKA (reference sequence). The CDR3 DNA sequence: TGCAGTGCTAGCAGACGGGTTAGGAACACTGAAGCTTTCTTT. The encoded protein is CSASRRVRNTEAFF.

This chain connects TRBV7-9 to TRBJ2-7, with D perhaps matching TRBD1 (6 bases). This CDR3 region has 13 residues. V was clipped by 7 bases and J by 7 bases, with 17 bases between them. Germline V gene lookup returns CDR1 SEHNR and CDR2 FQNEAQ (reference sequence). Here the CDR3 reads CASTAGALREQYF. CDR3 DNA sequence: TGTGCCAGCACGGCAGGGGCGTTACGGGAGCAGTACTTC.

This clonotype showed up many times. The rearrangement uses TRBV10-3 and TRBJ1-4, with TRBD1 as a possible D gene (5 bases). CDR1 is ENHRY and CDR2 is SYGVKD in the germline V gene. V was shortened by 10 bases and J by 6 bases, with 15 bases between the two germline ends. The CDR3 length is 13 residues. The CDR3 loop reads CATQVQGDEKLFF. The CDR3 region has the DNA TGTGCCACACAGGTGCAAGGGGATGAAAAACTGTTTTTT.

The rearrangement joins TRBV7-9 to TRBJ1-5, with D unresolved. V was trimmed by 5 bases and J by 11 bases, leaving 19 bases between them. Per germline, CDR1 SEHNR and CDR2 FQNEAQ (reference sequence). This CDR3 contains 14 residues. This chain's CDR3 is CASSPNHRRETQHF. The CDR3 DNA is TGTGCCAGCAGCCCCAATCACCGTAGGGAGACCCAGCATTTT. The whole variable domain, remainder taken from reference TRBV7-9 and TRBJ1-5, is DTGVSQNPRHKITKRGQNVTFRCDPISEHNRLYWYRQTLGQGPEFLTYFQNEAQLEKSRLLSDRFSAERPKGSFSTLEIQRTEQGDSAMYLCASSPNHRRETQHFGDGTRLSIL.

This clonotype occurred many times. The chain couples TRBV12-3 or TRBV12-4 to TRBJ1-4; D is possibly TRBD1 (6 bases). V was shortened by 3 bases and J by 4 bases, with 9 bases between the two germline ends. This CDR3 spans 14 amino acids. CDR3 loop: CASSFRQVNEKLFF. CDR3 DNA: TGTGCCAGCAGTTTCCGACAGGTTAATGAAAAACTGTTTTTT.

This clonotype has at least ten counts. The chain employs TRBV7-9 and TRBJ2-7; a possible D gene is TRBD1 (6 bases). CDR3 length: 15 amino acids. CDR1 is SEHNR, CDR2 FQNEAQ, per germline (reference sequence). V lost 4 bases, J lost 7 bases, and 20 bases lay in between. The CDR3 sequence is CASSSETGPNGEQYF. The DNA for the CDR3 is TGTGCCAGCAGCTCCGAGACAGGCCCTAACGGGGAGCAGTACTTC.

This clonotype was found many times. The chain couples TRBV7-9 to TRBJ1-4; 8 bases fit TRBD1. CDR3 length: 13 amino acids. Per germline, CDR1 SEHNR and CDR2 FQNEAQ (reference sequence). V lost 8 bases to trimming and J lost 6 bases; unmatched junction nucleotides: 5. The CDR3 nucleotides read TGTGCCAGCCAACAGGGGGTTTATGAAAAACTGTTTTTT. Translation: CASQQGVYEKLFF.

There are many counts of this clonotype. The rearrangement joins TRBV6-5 to TRBJ1-1, with D unclear. The germline V gene encodes CDR1 MNHEY and CDR2 SVGAGI. V dropped 7 bases and J dropped 3 bases, with 15 bases sitting between them. The CDR3 sequence is 14 residues long. CDR3 loop: CASTPIRWDTEAFF. CDR3 DNA: TGTGCCAGCACGCCTATCCGATGGGACACTGAAGCTTTCTTT.

This clonotype was seen a few times. The rearrangement uses TRBV3-1 and TRBJ2-7; no firm D call. Trimming stripped 4 bases from V and 0 bases from J, with 7 bases between. The CDR3 sequence is 13 residues long. Per the germline V gene, CDR1 is LGHDT and CDR2 is YNNKEL (reference sequence). The CDR3 spells CASSLKRSYEQYF. DNA for the CDR3: TGTGCCAGCAGCCTTAAGCGCTCCTACGAGCAGTACTTC.

Worth noting for this clonotype: Relative to the germline gene, one junction end is altered; a read error may explain this. The genes are TRBV7-3 and TRBJ2-3, with TRBD2 matching over 11 bases. The CDR3 loop spans 15 amino acids. The V gene's germline CDR1 is SGHTA and CDR2 FQGTGA. The CDR3 region is CASSITSGSADTQYF. The DNA for the CDR3 is TGTGCCAGCAGCATAACTAGCGGGAGTGCAGATACGCAGTATTTT.

In regard to this clonotype: This may stem from a read error, because a much larger clone lies one nucleotide away. The rearrangement joins TRBV6-5 to TRBJ1-4; D is uncertain. The germline CDR1 and CDR2 sequences are MNHEY and SVGAGI. The V and J ends lost 4 bases and 7 bases respectively, with 10 bases between them. CDR3 size: 13 residues. The CDR3, as DNA: TGTGCCAGCAGTTGCCGGCGGGGTGAAAAACTGTTTTTT. Its protein is CASSCRRGEKLFF.

The sample holds many counts of this clonotype. V gene TRBV12-3 or TRBV12-4 combines with J gene TRBJ2-7; 11 bases line up with TRBD2. CDR3 length: 15 amino acids. With V trimmed by 4 bases and J by 5 bases, 7 bases remained unmatched. CDR3 residues: CASSSLAGGPHEQYF. CDR3 DNA sequence: TGTGCCAGCAGTTCATTAGCGGGAGGGCCTCACGAGCAGTACTTC.

The gene calls are TRBV7-9 and TRBJ2-7, with D tentatively TRBD1 or TRBD2 (5 bases each). Trimming removed 6 bases from V and 2 bases from J, with 20 bases in between. The length of the CDR3 is 16 residues. Germline V CDR1 and CDR2: SEHNR, FQNEAQ (reference sequence). CDR3 coding DNA: TGTGCCAGCAGTCGCCCTACCGGGACGGATGCCTACGAGCAGTACTTC. It yields the protein CASSRPTGTDAYEQYF.

This clonotype has just one count. A read error may explain this, as a much larger clone is one base away. The CDR3 reads CTSSSGSHSGNTIYF. The CDR3 DNA is TGTACCAGCAGCTCCGGGAGTCACTCTGGAAACACCATATATTTT. This chain links TRBV7-9 with TRBJ1-3, with unresolved D. This CDR3 has 15 residues. Per the germline V gene, CDR1 is SEHNR and CDR2 is FQNEAQ (reference sequence).

A few counts support this clonotype. The chain has TRBV20-1 and TRBJ2-7; TRBD1 agrees at 10 bases. Germline V gene data show CDR1 as DFQATT and CDR2 as SNEGSKA (reference sequence). V was clipped by 6 bases and J by 3 bases; unmatched bases: 17. This CDR3 contains 17 residues. CDR3 sequence: CSAIPRDRGTLYYEQYF. The CDR3 DNA follows: TGCAGTGCCATACCCCGGGACAGGGGTACCCTTTACTACGAGCAGTACTTC.